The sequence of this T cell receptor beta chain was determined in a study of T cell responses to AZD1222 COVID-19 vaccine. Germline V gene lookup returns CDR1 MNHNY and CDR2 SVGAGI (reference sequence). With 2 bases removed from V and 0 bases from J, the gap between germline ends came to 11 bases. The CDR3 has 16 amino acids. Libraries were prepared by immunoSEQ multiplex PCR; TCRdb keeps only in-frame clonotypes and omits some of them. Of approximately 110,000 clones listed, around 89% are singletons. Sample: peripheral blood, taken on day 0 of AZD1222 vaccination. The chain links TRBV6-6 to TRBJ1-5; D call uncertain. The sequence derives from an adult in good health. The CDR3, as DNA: TGTGCCAGCAGTTACGGTCAGCGGGGTAGCAATCAGCCCCAGCATTTT. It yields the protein CASSYGQRGSNQPQHF.